This T cell receptor (beta chain) was documented in a study of OX40 agonist ivuxolimab in advanced cancers. Study in general: Hepatocellular carcinoma, melanoma, renal cell or head and neck cancer occurred in dose-escalation patients. Study observations and caveats: Within 6 weeks, CD4+ and CD8+ blood T cells expanded clonally at 0.1 to 3.0 mg/kg.

Germline CDR1 and CDR2: LNHDA and SQIVND (reference sequence). This CDR3 contains 16 residues. V was cut by 4 bases and J by 6 bases, with 20 bases left in between. A remark on this clone: Its specificity is unknown.

TCRdb keeps only in-frame clones here, not all; method: immunoSEQ multiplex PCR. The table shows about 83,000 clones, with about 89% occurring only once. The sequence was obtained from an adult with an advanced solid tumor such as melanoma, head and neck, liver or kidney cancer. Specimen: CD4+ or CD8+ T cells sorted from blood, collected in a trial of the OX40 agonist ivuxolimab. The chain is built from TRBV19 and TRBJ2-3; D perhaps matches TRBD2 (6 bases). The CDR3 reads CASSRPTGDLKDTQYF. The CDR3 DNA reads as TGTGCCAGTAGTAGACCCACGGGAGACCTTAAGGATACGCAGTATTTT.